The source of this T cell receptor beta chain is a study of T cells expressing NK-cell markers. Study-wide findings and caveats: Expanded NKG2C+ T cell clones had unclear HCMV specificity. The contribution of dominant NKG2C+ clonotypes to CD8+ T cells in several donors was roughly 1.0-8%. A few donors likewise had their CD3+CD56-NKG2C+ fraction led by these clonotypes.

On this clonotype: Its target is not known.

No DNA is given; TCRdb re-called the 5' RACE reads and lists each CDR3 protein once. This table lists about 430,000 distinct CDR3 sequences. There are 18 residues in the CDR3. CDR1 and CDR2 (germline): DFQATT, SNEGSKA (reference sequence). The receptor was isolated from a woman aged 45-59 years in good health. V and J are TRBV20-1 and TRBJ1-5; TCRdb selects TRBD1, and the lack of DNA leaves this call unchecked. Sequencing was performed on blood T cells: a sorted CD56 or NKG2C T cell subset, CD4+ or CD8+ T cells, or bulk PBMC T cells (not recorded which). The CDR3 protein is CSAIYRRSGLWSNQPQHF.